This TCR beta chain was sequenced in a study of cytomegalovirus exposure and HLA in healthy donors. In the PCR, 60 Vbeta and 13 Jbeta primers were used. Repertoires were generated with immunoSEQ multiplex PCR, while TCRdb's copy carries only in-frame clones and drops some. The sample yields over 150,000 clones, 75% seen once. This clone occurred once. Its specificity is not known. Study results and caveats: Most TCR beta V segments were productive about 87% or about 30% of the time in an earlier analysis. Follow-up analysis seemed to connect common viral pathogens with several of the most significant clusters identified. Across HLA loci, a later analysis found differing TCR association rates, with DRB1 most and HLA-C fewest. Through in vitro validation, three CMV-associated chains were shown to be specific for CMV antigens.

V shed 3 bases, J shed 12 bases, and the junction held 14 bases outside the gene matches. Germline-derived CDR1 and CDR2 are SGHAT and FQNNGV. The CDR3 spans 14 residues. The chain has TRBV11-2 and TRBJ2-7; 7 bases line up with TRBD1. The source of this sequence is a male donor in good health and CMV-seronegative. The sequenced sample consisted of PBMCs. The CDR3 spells CASSFRDRDPNWYF. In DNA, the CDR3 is TGTGCCAGCAGCTTCAGAGACAGGGATCCGAATTGGTACTTC.